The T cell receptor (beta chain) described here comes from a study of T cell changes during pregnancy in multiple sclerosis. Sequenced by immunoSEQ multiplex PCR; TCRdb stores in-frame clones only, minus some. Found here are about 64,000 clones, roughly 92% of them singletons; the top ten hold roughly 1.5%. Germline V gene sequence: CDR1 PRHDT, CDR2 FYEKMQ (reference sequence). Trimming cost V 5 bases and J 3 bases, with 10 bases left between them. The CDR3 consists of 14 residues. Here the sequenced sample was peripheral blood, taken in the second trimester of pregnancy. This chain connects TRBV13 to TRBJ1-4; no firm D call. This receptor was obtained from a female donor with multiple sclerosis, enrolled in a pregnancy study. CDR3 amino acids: CASSGNRANEKLFF. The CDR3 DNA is TGTGCCAGCAGCGGTAACAGAGCTAATGAAAAACTGTTTTTT.